The 21 T cell receptor beta chains below were found in one sample sequenced in a study of blood T cells in healthy people across ages. Alongside a J-beta primer mix, a sample-barcoded 5' primer served in a second PCR lasting roughly 7 to 11 cycles. TCRdb fed the 5' RACE reads into MiXCR, producing one record per CDR3 protein. The data show approximately 1.5 million distinct CDR3 sequences, 30% to 40% seen once. Sequenced sample: blood. Source of these receptors: a woman younger than 45 in good health.

This clonotype was seen only a few times. The gene calls are TRBV6-5 and TRBJ2-3; D may be TRBD2 (5 bases). V was pared by 2 bases and J by 3 bases, with 6 bases between. CDR3 length: 13 residues. Germline V gene data show CDR1 as MNHEY and CDR2 as SVGAGI. CDR3 coding DNA: TGTGCCAGCAGTTACCGACTAACAGATACGCAGTATTTT. Translated: CASSYRLTDTQYF.

DNA of the CDR3: TGTGCCAGCAGTTTGTTCGCACAGGGTGGGTATAGCAATCAGCCCCAGCATTTT. It yields the protein CASSLFAQGGYSNQPQHF. V gene TRBV27 combines with J gene TRBJ1-5; the D gene is possibly TRBD1 (6 bases). This CDR3 has 18 amino acids. Germline V gives CDR1 MNHEY, CDR2 SMNVEV (reference sequence). The V end lost 3 bases, the J end lost 0 bases, and 18 bases lay between the germline ends.

The J gene is TRBJ2-1, the V gene TRBV20-1; D ambiguous. The germline CDR1 and CDR2 sequences are DFQATT and SNEGSKA (reference sequence). V gave up 0 bases and J gave up 4 bases, with 16 bases separating them. This CDR3 contains 16 residues. The CDR3 DNA reads as TGCAGTGCTAGAGATGGCGGCAGAGGTTCTTACAATGAGCAGTTCTTC. Translating it yields CSARDGGRGSYNEQFF.

This clonotype was seen a few times. The chain employs TRBV11-2 and TRBJ2-1; D ambiguous. This CDR3 is 15 amino acids long. Germline CDR1 is SGHAT and CDR2 is FQNNGV. Trimming took 1 base from V and 1 from J, leaving 8 bases between them. The CDR3 loop is CASSLGTESYNEQFF. Written as DNA, the CDR3 is TGTGCCAGCAGCTTAGGGACGGAATCCTACAATGAGCAGTTCTTC.

The chain joins TRBV7-9 to TRBJ2-1; 8 nucleotides match TRBD2. The CDR3 length is 15 residues. Trimming cost V 0 bases and J 6 bases; bases outside gene matches: 4. Germline values: CDR1 SEHNR, CDR2 FQNEAQ (reference sequence). CDR3 loop: CASSLASRGGNEQFF. CDR3 coding DNA: TGTGCCAGCAGCTTAGCGTCCCGGGGGGGCAATGAGCAGTTCTTC.

This clonotype was seen ten or more times. The CDR3 DNA reads as TGCAGCGTAAAGGGGGGACAGGGGCGAAATGAGCAGTTCTTC. This sequence encodes CSVKGGQGRNEQFF. This chain links TRBV29-1 with TRBJ2-1, with 10 bases lining up with TRBD1. The V and J ends lost 6 bases and 7 bases, in that order; junction bases with no gene match: 9. This CDR3 has 14 residues. Germline V CDR1 and CDR2: SQVTM, ANQGSEA.

The chain joins TRBV20-1 to TRBJ2-7; 15 bases line up with TRBD2. The CDR3 is 17 residues long. Germline V gene lookup returns CDR1 DFQATT and CDR2 SNEGSKA (reference sequence). V dropped 6 bases and J dropped 1; count of bases not matched to a gene: 10. The CDR3 reads CSARTSGGVFLSYEQYF. CDR3 bases: TGCAGTGCCAGGACTAGCGGGGGGGTGTTCCTTTCCTACGAGCAGTACTTC.

This chain links TRBV6-1 with TRBJ2-7, with TRBD1 identical over 9 bases. Germline trimming cut 6 bases from V and 4 bases from J; bases unmatched to any gene: 7. In germline, CDR1 is MNHNS, CDR2 SASEGT. The CDR3 has 14 amino acids. In nucleotides, the CDR3 is TGTGCCAGCAGCGCGACAGGGGGGATGTACGAGCAGTACTTC. Translated: CASSATGGMYEQYF.

J is TRBJ1-2 and V is TRBV15; D is possibly TRBD1 (6 bases). Germline CDR1 reads LNHNV; CDR2 reads YYDKDF (reference sequence). This CDR3 is built from 16 residues. V was clipped by 3 bases and J by 2 bases, with 16 bases between them. CDR3 DNA sequence: TGTGCCACCAGCAGGACAGCCGGGACAAAAAACTATGGCTACACCTTC. It codes for CATSRTAGTKNYGYTF.

This chain connects TRBV11-2 to TRBJ2-7; 8 bases agree with TRBD2. The CDR3 runs to 15 residues. After removal of 5 bases from V and 2 bases from J, the junction contained 8 bases not matched to a gene. Germline-derived CDR1 and CDR2 are SGHAT and FQNNGV. CDR3 in amino acids: CASSPTSGMTYEQYF. CDR3 DNA sequence: TGTGCCAGCAGCCCAACTAGCGGTATGACCTACGAGCAGTACTTC.

This clonotype was observed a handful of times. The chain carries TRBV5-6 and TRBJ2-7; 14 nucleotides align to TRBD2. With V trimmed by 4 bases and J by 1 base, 10 bases remained unmatched. This CDR3 has 18 amino acids. CDR1 and CDR2 from the germline V gene are SGHDT and YYEEEE. The DNA for the CDR3 is TGTGCCAGCAGCCCACAAGGGACTAGCGGGAGTCGTTCCTACGAGCAGTACTTC. This codes for CASSPQGTSGSRSYEQYF.

This clonotype has more than one count but fewer than ten. The chain links TRBV7-9 to TRBJ2-1; D is perhaps TRBD2 (6 bases). The V gene's germline CDR1 is SEHNR and CDR2 FQNEAQ (reference sequence). The CDR3 totals 16 residues. V lost 6 bases to trimming and J lost 0 bases, with 15 bases between them. The CDR3 protein is CASRPYRGSSYNEQFF. The CDR3 bases are TGTGCCAGCAGACCTTACCGGGGGAGCTCCTACAATGAGCAGTTCTTC.

V is TRBV12-3 or TRBV12-4 and J is TRBJ2-1, with TRBD1 as a possible D gene (6 bases). Trimming shortened V by 5 bases and J by 5 bases, and 16 bases separated the two germline ends. There are 15 residues in the CDR3. The CDR3 DNA reads as TGTGCCAGCAGTACTACACGGGACAACCACAATGAGCAGTTCTTC. Its translation is CASSTTRDNHNEQFF.

This clonotype showed up many times. V usage is TRBV29-1 and J usage is TRBJ2-5; D may be TRBD1 (7 bases). The CDR3 extends over 15 amino acids. Germline V CDR1 and CDR2: SQVTM, ANQGSEA. CDR3 loop: CSHQGGRGTQETQYF. CDR3 in DNA: TGCAGTCACCAGGGGGGCAGGGGTACACAAGAGACCCAGTACTTC.

This clonotype was found many times. The J gene is TRBJ2-7, the V gene TRBV12-3 or TRBV12-4; perhaps TRBD2 as D (5 bases). V was trimmed by 7 bases and J by 0 bases, leaving 16 bases between them. The CDR3 has 15 amino acids. CDR3 residues: CASTLRRFSSYEQYF. As DNA, the CDR3 is TGTGCCAGCACCTTGAGGAGGTTCAGCTCCTACGAGCAGTACTTC.

This clonotype has only a few counts. The chain is built from TRBV7-3 and TRBJ2-1; D possibly corresponds to TRBD2 (6 bases). This CDR3 spans 15 amino acids. Trimming cost V 5 bases and J 5 bases, with 16 bases left between them. Germline values: CDR1 SGHTA, CDR2 FQGTGA. CDR3 loop: CASSPRLSGHNEQFF. As DNA, the CDR3 is TGTGCCAGCAGCCCCCGGCTTAGCGGACACAATGAGCAGTTCTTC.

This clonotype has a count of ten or more. The chain combines TRBV9 with TRBJ2-1, with 7 bases aligning to TRBD1. Germline CDR1 SGDLS, CDR2 YYNGEE. The length of the CDR3 is 17 residues. V shed 0 bases, J shed 4 bases, and the junction held 10 bases outside the gene matches. As DNA, the CDR3 is TGTGCCAGCAGCGTAGGTGTTGGGTCAGGGGGATACAATGAGCAGTTCTTC. Amino acid sequence: CASSVGVGSGGYNEQFF.

The V and J genes are TRBV7-9 and TRBJ2-2, with no clear D. The CDR3 has 17 residues. CDR1 and CDR2 from the germline V gene are SEHNR and FQNEAQ (reference sequence). The V end lost 2 bases, the J end lost 4 bases, and 17 bases lay between the germline ends. CDR3 sequence reads: CASSLSNSFVLTGELFF. The CDR3 region has the DNA TGTGCCAGCAGCTTATCCAACAGCTTCGTGCTCACCGGGGAGCTGTTTTTT. Full variable domain (rest looked up from reference TRBV7-9 and TRBJ2-2): DTGVSQNPRHKITKRGQNVTFRCDPISEHNRLYWYRQTLGQGPEFLTYFQNEAQLEKSRLLSDRFSAERPKGSFSTLEIQRTEQGDSAMYLCASSLSNSFVLTGELFFGEGSRLTVL.

Worth noting for this clonotype: The junction departs from germline at one end; a sequencing error may be responsible. This sequence joins TRBV4-1 and TRBJ2-2, with 8 bases matching TRBD2. Germline V CDR1 and CDR2: MGHRA, YSYEKL. This CDR3 has 15 residues. CDR3 bases: TGCGCCAGCAGCCCCATAGCGGGAAGAACCGGGGAGCGGTTTTTT. Protein: CASSPIAGRTGERFF.

This clonotype was counted between two and nine times. This chain joins TRBV7-8 and TRBJ2-1; D is unclear. CDR3 length: 11 amino acids. Per the germline V gene, CDR1 is SGHVS and CDR2 is FQNEAQ. With 8 bases removed from V and 4 bases from J, the gap between germline ends came to 6 bases. The CDR3 region has the DNA TGTGCCAGCCAAATTTACAATGAGCAGTTCTTC. Its translation is CASQIYNEQFF.

Notes on this clonotype: One junction end does not reproduce the germline sequence, and a read error may be involved. The chain carries TRBV25-1 and TRBJ2-4, with no clear D. The end of the DNA aligns better with TRBJ2-7, so the J call may be wrong. The CDR3 contains 15 residues. Germline CDR1 MGHDK, CDR2 SYGVNS. This chain's CDR3 is CASSESGAFSHEQYF. CDR3 in DNA: TGTGCCAGCAGTGAGAGTGGAGCGTTCTCCCACGAGCAGTACTTC.